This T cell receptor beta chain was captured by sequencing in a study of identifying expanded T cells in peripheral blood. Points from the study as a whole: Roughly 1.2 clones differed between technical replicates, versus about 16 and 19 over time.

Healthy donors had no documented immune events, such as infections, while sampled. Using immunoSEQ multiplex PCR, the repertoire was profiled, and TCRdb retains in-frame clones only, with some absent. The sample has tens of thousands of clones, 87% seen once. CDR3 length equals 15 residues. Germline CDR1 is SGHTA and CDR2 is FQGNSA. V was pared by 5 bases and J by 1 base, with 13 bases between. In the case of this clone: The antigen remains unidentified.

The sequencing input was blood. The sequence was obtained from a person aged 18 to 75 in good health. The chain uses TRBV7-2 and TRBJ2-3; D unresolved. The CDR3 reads CASSPGPTRTDTQYF. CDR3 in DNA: TGTGCCAGCAGCCCTGGACCAACACGCACAGATACGCAGTATTTT.